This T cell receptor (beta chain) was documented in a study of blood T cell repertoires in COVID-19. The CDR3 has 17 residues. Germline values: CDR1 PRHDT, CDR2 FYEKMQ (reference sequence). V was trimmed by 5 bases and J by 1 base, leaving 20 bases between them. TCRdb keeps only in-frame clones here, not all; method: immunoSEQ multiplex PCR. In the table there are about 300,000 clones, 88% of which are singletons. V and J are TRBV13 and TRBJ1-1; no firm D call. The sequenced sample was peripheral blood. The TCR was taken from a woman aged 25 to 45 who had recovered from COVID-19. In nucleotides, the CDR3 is TGTGCCAGCAGCCCTGGTAGTAATGGCGGCGAGAACACTGAAGCTTTCTTT. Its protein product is CASSPGSNGGENTEAFF.